Following are 25 T cell receptor beta chains from one sample sequenced in a study of blood T cell repertoires in COVID-19 (dated by TCRdb to between 2020 and 2021). The library was obtained by the immunoSEQ multiplex PCR assay. This immuneACCESS table, as held by TCRdb, lists in-frame sequences with V and J called but not all clones. Of the missing ones, under half trace to an unresolved V gene in checked studies; the others have no known cause. The sample contains roughly 84,000 clones, around four fifths of them found a single time. Of the sample, over 15% is held by the ten largest clones. Sequencing was carried out using peripheral blood. These receptors were collected from a man at least 80 years old with active or convalescent COVID-19.

The CDR3 spells CASRGEGETQYF. CDR3 DNA sequence: TGTGCCAGCAGGGGCGAGGGAGAGACCCAGTACTTC. The rearrangement links TRBV2 to TRBJ2-5; perhaps TRBD2 as D (5 bases). This CDR3 region has 12 residues. V dropped 6 bases and J dropped 4 bases, with 9 bases sitting between them. CDR1 and CDR2 (germline): SNHLY, FYNNEI.

This clone occurred a few times. This chain connects TRBV7-8 to TRBJ1-2; D possibly corresponds to TRBD1 (6 bases). The V gene's germline CDR1 is SGHVS and CDR2 FQNEAQ. This CDR3 comprises 11 residues. Trimming took 5 bases from V and 7 from J, leaving 8 bases between them. The CDR3 reads CASSQGGGYTF. In nucleotides, the CDR3 is TGTGCCAGCAGCCAAGGGGGTGGCTACACCTTC.

The chain links TRBV25-1 to TRBJ2-1; no clear D. The CDR3 length is 15 residues. Germline V gives CDR1 MGHDK, CDR2 SYGVNS. Trimming cost V 3 bases and J 1 base, with 10 bases left between them. The CDR3 here is CASSEVAASYNEQFF. The CDR3 DNA sequence: TGTGCCAGCAGTGAGGTGGCTGCTTCCTACAATGAGCAGTTCTTC.

The chain is built from TRBV7-6 and TRBJ1-3; D is unclear. V was shortened by 5 bases and J by 3 bases, with 8 bases between the two germline ends. The CDR3 runs to 13 residues. Per the germline V gene, CDR1 is SGHVS and CDR2 is FNYEAQ. Here the CDR3 DNA reads TGTGCCAGCAGCGCGAGAAGTGGAAACACCATATATTTT. Protein: CASSARSGNTIYF.

The chain carries TRBV2 and TRBJ1-1; D gene unclear. This CDR3 has 13 amino acids. Trimming took off 4 bases at V and 1 base at J, with 7 bases between the two ends. Germline CDR1 SNHLY, CDR2 FYNNEI. This CDR3 reads CASSGERNTEAFF. CDR3 in DNA: TGTGCCAGCAGTGGAGAGAGGAACACTGAAGCTTTCTTT.

The chain employs TRBV5-8 and TRBJ1-5; TRBD1 matches 7 bases. The ends lost 3 bases at V and 0 bases at J; junction bases unmatched: 3. CDR1 and CDR2 (germline): SGHTS, YDEGEE. There are 15 residues in the CDR3. CDR3 coding DNA: TGTGCCAGCAGCTCCCGGGACAGTAGCAATCAGCCCCAGCATTTT. Translation: CASSSRDSSNQPQHF.

The chain links TRBV6-5 to TRBJ1-2; 9 bases map to TRBD1. The CDR3 contains 12 residues. The germline gives CDR1 MNHEY, CDR2 SVGAGI. Trimming at V came to 6 bases and at J to 8 bases, leaving 4 bases not matched to a gene. The CDR3 spells CASSPTGGGYTF. The CDR3 DNA reads TGTGCCAGCAGCCCAACAGGGGGCGGCTACACCTTC.

The chain is built from TRBV14 and TRBJ1-2; D remains unclear. Deletions cut 4 bases from V and 3 bases from J, with 15 bases between. The CDR3 spans 15 residues. CDR1 and CDR2 (germline): SGHDN, FVKESK. The CDR3 spells CASSPELVSHYGYTF. CDR3 in DNA: TGTGCCAGCAGCCCGGAGTTGGTATCTCACTATGGCTACACCTTC.

This chain connects TRBV6-2 or TRBV6-3 to TRBJ2-3; 14 nucleotides line up with TRBD2. The trim removed 6 bases at V and 1 base at J, leaving 9 bases unmatched. This CDR3 comprises 18 residues. Per germline, CDR1 MNHEY and CDR2 SVGEGT. CDR3 DNA: TGTGCCAGCAGCCTACCCCCGGGACTAGCGGGAGGCACAGATACGCAGTATTTT. Protein: CASSLPPGLAGGTDTQYF.

J is TRBJ2-3 and V is TRBV5-1; 8 nucleotides line up with TRBD2. Per germline, CDR1 SGHRS and CDR2 YFSETQ. With V trimmed by 3 bases and J by 4 bases, 10 bases remained unmatched. CDR3 length: 16 residues. CDR3 in DNA: TGCGCCAGCAGCTCCGGGGGGGGTAGGCAACCAGATACGCAGTATTTT. It codes for CASSSGGGRQPDTQYF.

V is TRBV5-5 and J is TRBJ1-5, with D hard to call. CDR3 length equals 16 residues. Deletions cut 0 bases from V and 2 bases from J, with 12 bases between. Germline lookup yields CDR1 SGHKS and CDR2 YYEKEE (reference sequence). The DNA for the CDR3 is TGTGCCAGCAGCTTGGTCGCCCGAGCTGGCAATCAGCCCCAGCATTTT. Translated, it gives CASSLVARAGNQPQHF.

The chain joins TRBV4-1 to TRBJ1-1; D not certain. Trimming removed 1 base at V and 0 bases at J, with 15 bases between. This CDR3 spans 17 amino acids. Germline V gene sequence: CDR1 MGHRA, CDR2 YSYEKL. CDR3 protein: CASSQVPVREVNTEAFF. The CDR3, as DNA: TGCGCCAGCAGCCAAGTCCCGGTAAGAGAGGTGAACACTGAAGCTTTCTTT.

The chain recombines TRBV11-3 with TRBJ2-2; D possibly corresponds to TRBD2 (5 bases). Germline V gene data show CDR1 as SGHNT and CDR2 as YENEEA. The CDR3 length is 15 residues. Between the trimmed V and J ends, which lost 5 bases and 7 bases, there was a span of 17 bases. CDR3 sequence: CASSVTRTVLGELFF. DNA of the CDR3: TGTGCCAGCAGCGTTACCCGGACTGTCCTCGGGGAGCTGTTTTTT. Based on the CDR3 plus reference TRBV11-3 and TRBJ2-2, the full variable domain is EAGVVQSPRYKIIEKKQPVAFWCNPISGHNTLYWYLQNLGQGPELLIRYENEEAVDDSQLPKDRFSAERLKGVDSTLKIQPAELGDSAVYLCASSVTRTVLGELFFGEGSRLTVL.

The chain couples TRBV6-5 to TRBJ2-7; 7 nucleotides match TRBD2. The CDR3 runs 13 residues. The V and J ends lost 6 bases and 2 bases, in that order; junction bases with no gene match: 4. CDR1 MNHEY and CDR2 SVGAGI come from the germline V gene. CDR3 loop: CASRSGTTYEQYV. In nucleotides, the CDR3 is TGTGCCAGCAGATCCGGGACTACCTACGAGCAGTACGTC.

This chain uses TRBV7-9 with TRBJ1-2; perhaps TRBD1 as D (5 bases). The CDR3 consists of 12 residues. Germline CDR1 is SEHNR and CDR2 is FQNEAQ (reference sequence). Trimming left V 1 base short and J 14 bases short, with 14 bases between. CDR3 in DNA: TGTGCCAGCAGCTTAGAGGGGTTGGAGATAACCTTC. Translating gives CASSLEGLEITF. The full variable domain, its missing parts supplied by reference TRBV7-9 and TRBJ1-2, is DTGVSQNPRHKITKRGQNVTFRCDPISEHNRLYWYRQTLGQGPEFLTYFQNEAQLEKSRLLSDRFSAERPKGSFSTLEIQRTEQGDSAMYLCASSLEGLEITFGSGTRLTVV.

This clone appeared a few times. The chain couples TRBV7-9 to TRBJ2-5, with 10 bases fitting TRBD2. Germline V gene lookup returns CDR1 SEHNR and CDR2 FQNEAQ (reference sequence). The CDR3 is 16 amino acids. The trim removed 6 bases at V and 6 bases at J, leaving 13 bases unmatched. CDR3 coding DNA: TGTGCCAGCAGTCAGGGGAGCGGGGGGGCTACCAAGACCCAGTACTTC. This sequence encodes CASSQGSGGATKTQYF.

The chain recombines TRBV2 with TRBJ2-5, with D possibly being TRBD1 (6 bases). CDR1 and CDR2 (germline): SNHLY, FYNNEI. This CDR3 spans 14 amino acids. The V end was cut by 5 bases, the J end by 3 bases, with 13 bases between. CDR3 sequence: CASSRLGAKETQYF. The CDR3, as DNA: TGTGCCAGCAGTCGACTGGGGGCGAAAGAGACCCAGTACTTC.

This chain links TRBV5-1 with TRBJ2-2; 12 positions agree with TRBD1. The CDR3 has 16 amino acids. Germline-derived CDR1 and CDR2 are SGHRS and YFSETQ. J lost 6 bases, V lost 1 base, and 4 bases had no gene match. For the CDR3, the DNA is TGCGCCAGCAGCTTGAGGGGACAGGGGGCCTCCGGGGAGCTGTTTTTT. Translating gives CASSLRGQGASGELFF. Full variable domain (remainder filled in from reference TRBV5-1 and TRBJ2-2): KAGVTQTPRYLIKTRGQQVTLSCSPISGHRSVSWYQQTPGQGLQFLFEYFSETQRNKGNFPGRFSGRQFSNSRSEMNVSTLELGDSALYLCASSLRGQGASGELFFGEGSRLTVL.

The chain is built from TRBV27 and TRBJ1-5; D is undetermined. Trimming stripped 3 bases from V and 0 bases from J, with 9 bases between. This CDR3 contains 15 residues. CDR1 is MNHEY and CDR2 is SMNVEV in the germline V gene (reference sequence). This CDR3 reads CASSLAVNSNQPQHF. In nucleotides, the CDR3 is TGTGCCAGCAGTTTGGCAGTAAATAGCAATCAGCCCCAGCATTTT.

The chain has TRBV19 and TRBJ1-6, with a tentative D call TRBD1 (6 bases). Germline V CDR1 and CDR2: LNHDA, SQIVND (reference sequence). V shed 4 bases and J shed 6 bases, with 19 bases lying between them. This CDR3 is built from 17 residues. Written as DNA, the CDR3 is TGTGCCAGTAGTACTAGGACAGCCACTGTCGGTAATTCACCCCTCCACTTT. This translates into CASSTRTATVGNSPLHF.

The V and J genes are TRBV7-7 and TRBJ2-1; weak D call: TRBD1 (5 bases). CDR1 is SSHAT, CDR2 FNYEAQ, per germline (reference sequence). With 6 bases removed from V and 4 bases from J, the gap between germline ends came to 10 bases. This CDR3 region has 13 residues. The CDR3 region is CASRAQGYNEQFF. The CDR3 bases are TGTGCCAGCAGGGCTCAGGGTTACAATGAGCAGTTCTTC.

V gene TRBV4-1 combines with J gene TRBJ1-3; the match to TRBD1 covers 8 bases. CDR3 length: 16 residues. V lost 3 bases, J lost 8 bases, and 12 bases stayed unmatched. The germline gives CDR1 MGHRA, CDR2 YSYEKL. CDR3 nucleotide sequence: TGCGCCAGCAGCCACAGACTGGACAGGGTAGTTGACACCATATATTTT. Protein product: CASSHRLDRVVDTIYF.

The chain couples TRBV19 to TRBJ2-1, with 9 nucleotides matching TRBD1. The germline V gene has CDR1 LNHDA and CDR2 SQIVND (reference sequence). J gave up 8 bases and V 5 bases, and 10 bases lay outside the gene matches. The CDR3 length is 15 residues. CDR3 protein: CASSAPRQGEYEQFF. The CDR3 DNA reads TGTGCCAGTAGTGCCCCTCGACAGGGGGAATATGAGCAGTTCTTC.

The J gene is TRBJ2-3, the V gene TRBV29-1; 10 nucleotides line up with TRBD1. The V and J ends lost 7 bases and 4 bases, in that order; junction bases with no gene match: 5. CDR1 is SQVTM and CDR2 is ANQGSEA in the germline V gene. This CDR3 contains 13 residues. CDR3 in DNA: TGCAGCGATGGACAGGGGGGCGCAGATACGCAGTATTTT. Translating gives CSDGQGGADTQYF.

The chain is built from TRBV5-1 and TRBJ2-2; TRBD1 agrees at 12 bases. The CDR3 consists of 16 residues. The junction had 6 bases not matched to a gene; V was cut back by 4 bases and J by 5 bases. Germline V gene lookup returns CDR1 SGHRS and CDR2 YFSETQ. The chain's CDR3 is CASSLGTGGATGELFF. In DNA form, the CDR3 reads TGCGCCAGCAGCCTTGGGACAGGGGGCGCGACCGGGGAGCTGTTTTTT.